This passage covers 32 T cell receptor beta chains from one sample sequenced in a study of blood T cell repertoires in COVID-19. Sequenced by immunoSEQ multiplex PCR; TCRdb stores in-frame clones only, minus some. This sample yields more than 250,000 clones, of which about 89% are seen a single time; nearly 6.5% belongs to the top ten. Sequenced sample: peripheral blood. The origin of the receptors is a man between 18 and 35 years old who had recovered from COVID-19.

The CDR3 sequence is CASRRQGLSQETQYF. CDR3 nucleotides: TGTGCCAGTAGAAGACAGGGCCTATCACAAGAGACCCAGTACTTC. This chain links TRBV19 with TRBJ2-5, with 7 nucleotides matching TRBD1. Looked up from germline, CDR1 is LNHDA and CDR2 is SQIVND (reference sequence). Losses at the gene ends were 6 bases for V and 2 bases for J; bases not matched to a gene: 9. This CDR3 comprises 15 residues.

This clone came up once. The V and J genes are TRBV6-1 and TRBJ1-1; maybe TRBD1 (5 bases). Between the trimmed V and J ends, which lost 1 base and 8 bases, there was a span of 11 bases. Per the germline V gene, CDR1 is MNHNS and CDR2 is SASEGT. This CDR3 region has 13 residues. This CDR3 is CASSEVEGTEAFF. The CDR3 DNA follows: TGTGCCAGCAGTGAAGTGGAGGGGACCGAAGCTTTCTTT.

The gene calls are TRBV27 and TRBJ2-7; 9 bases match TRBD1. This CDR3 region has 14 residues. After removal of 5 bases from V and 7 bases from J, the junction contained 9 bases not matched to a gene. Germline CDR1 reads MNHEY; CDR2 reads SMNVEV (reference sequence). CDR3 loop: CASSPYRGLREQYF. The CDR3 coding sequence is TGTGCCAGCAGTCCCTACAGGGGGCTTCGAGAGCAGTACTTC.

The chain has TRBV5-1 and TRBJ2-3; D not resolved. Per the germline V gene, CDR1 is SGHRS and CDR2 is YFSETQ. V was trimmed by 0 bases and J by 0 bases, leaving 20 bases between them. The CDR3 runs 19 residues. This CDR3 reads CASSLVYPPNRQSTDTQYF. In nucleotides, the CDR3 is TGCGCCAGCAGCTTGGTTTACCCCCCCAATAGACAAAGCACAGATACGCAGTATTTT.

This chain joins TRBV19 and TRBJ2-2; 7 positions match TRBD1. With V trimmed by 2 bases and J by 4 bases, 13 bases remained unmatched. The germline gives CDR1 LNHDA, CDR2 SQIVND (reference sequence). This CDR3 has 18 amino acids. Written as DNA, the CDR3 is TGTGCCAGTAGTATATTAGGGCGACAGGGTAGTACCACCGGGGAGCTGTTTTTT. Translated: CASSILGRQGSTTGELFF.

V is TRBV5-8 and J is TRBJ2-3; maybe TRBD1 (5 bases). In germline, CDR1 is SGHTS, CDR2 YDEGEE. CDR3 length equals 16 residues. Trimming took 3 bases from V and 1 from J, leaving 15 bases between them. CDR3 in DNA: TGTGCCAGCAGCTCGACAGTCACTACCCGCACAGATACGCAGTATTTT. Residues: CASSSTVTTRTDTQYF.

The rearrangement links TRBV5-6 to TRBJ1-5; tentatively, D is TRBD1 (5 bases). Germline V gene sequence: CDR1 SGHDT, CDR2 YYEEEE. Trimming took 7 bases from V and 4 from J, leaving 18 bases between them. The CDR3 is 15 residues long. The CDR3 DNA is TGTGCCAGCCCGGTTTTGATGACAGAGAATCAGCCCCAGCATTTT. This encodes CASPVLMTENQPQHF. The full variable domain, its missing parts supplied by reference TRBV5-6 and TRBJ1-5, is DAGVTQSPTHLIKTRGQQVTLRCSPKSGHDTVSWYQQALGQGPQFIFQYYEEEERQRGNFPDRFSGHQFPNYSSELNVNALLLGDSALYLCASPVLMTENQPQHFGDGTRLSIL.

The V call is TRBV19, the J call TRBJ1-6; 12 bases align to TRBD1. Germline assignment: CDR1 LNHDA and CDR2 SQIVND (reference sequence). V was clipped by 5 bases and J by 7 bases; unmatched bases: 12. The CDR3 totals 18 residues. CDR3 region: CASSSRDRGRLGNSPLHF. The CDR3 DNA is TGTGCCAGTAGTTCCCGGGACAGGGGGCGCCTGGGGAATTCACCCCTCCACTTT. Full variable domain (rest looked up from reference TRBV19 and TRBJ1-6): DGGITQSPKYLFRKEGQNVTLSCEQNLNHDAMYWYRQDPGQGLRLIYYSQIVNDFQKGDIAEGYSVSREKKESFPLTVTSAQKNPTAFYLCASSSRDRGRLGNSPLHFGNGTRLTVT.

This clone was picked up one time. Other DNA sequences in the sample encode the same CDR3. The V gene is TRBV3-1 (or the pseudogene TRBV3-2), the J gene TRBJ2-2; D is ambiguous. There are 11 residues in the CDR3. The V end was cut by 4 bases, the J end by 8 bases, with 5 bases between. Germline V CDR1 and CDR2: LGHDT, YNNKEL (reference sequence). The DNA of the CDR3 is TGTGCCAGCAGCCTTCTTGGGGAGCTGTTTTTT. Its protein product is CASSLLGELFF.

V usage is TRBV25-1 and J usage is TRBJ1-1; D remains unclear. Germline V lookup: CDR1 MGHDK, CDR2 SYGVNS. The CDR3 sequence is 13 residues long. The V and J ends lost 1 base and 10 bases respectively, with 13 bases between them. CDR3 protein: CASSESLARGAFF. DNA of the CDR3: TGTGCCAGCAGTGAATCTCTGGCCCGGGGAGCTTTCTTT.

The chain recombines TRBV6-2 or TRBV6-3 with TRBJ2-7; no reliable D call. V lost 5 bases and J lost 4, with 12 bases in between. There are 13 residues in the CDR3. Germline V lookup: CDR1 MNHEY, CDR2 SVGEGT. CDR3 sequence (DNA): TGTGCCAGCAGTCGAAGTGGGCCTTACGAGCAGTACTTC. Amino acids: CASSRSGPYEQYF.

The chain uses TRBV5-4 and TRBJ1-1; D remains unclear. CDR1 is SGHNT, CDR2 YYREEE, per germline (reference sequence). Trimming pared 4 bases from V and 6 bases from J, leaving 13 bases between. The CDR3 length is 13 residues. CDR3 nucleotide sequence: TGTGCCAGCAGCCGGAGAGTCGAGGCTGAAGCTTTCTTT. It specifies CASSRRVEAEAFF.

A few counts support this clone. The chain couples TRBV19 to TRBJ1-5, with D possibly TRBD1 on 6 matching bases. Trimming took off 2 bases at V and 6 bases at J, with 8 bases between the two ends. The CDR3 covers 13 residues. The germline gives CDR1 LNHDA, CDR2 SQIVND (reference sequence). CDR3 nucleotide sequence: TGTGCCAGTAGTATAAGCAGGGGTCAGCCCCAGCATTTT. Protein: CASSISRGQPQHF. The full variable domain, in which reference TRBV19 and TRBJ1-5 provide the parts outside the CDR3, is DGGITQSPKYLFRKEGQNVTLSCEQNLNHDAMYWYRQDPGQGLRLIYYSQIVNDFQKGDIAEGYSVSREKKESFPLTVTSAQKNPTAFYLCASSISRGQPQHFGDGTRLSIL.

The chain is built from TRBV27 and TRBJ2-7; TRBD1 matches 10 bases. There are 14 residues in the CDR3. CDR1 and CDR2 from the germline V gene are MNHEY and SMNVEV (reference sequence). Trimming removed 5 bases from V and 4 bases from J; junction bases left unmatched: 5. The CDR3 here is CASSLTGQGYEQYF. The CDR3 coding sequence is TGTGCCAGCAGTCTGACGGGACAGGGGTACGAGCAGTACTTC.

The rearrangement uses TRBV5-5 and TRBJ1-2, with TRBD1 matching 8 bases. J was trimmed by 4 bases and V by 0 bases; bases with no gene match: 5. Germline V CDR1 and CDR2: SGHKS, YYEKEE (reference sequence). The CDR3 loop spans 15 amino acids. The CDR3 region is CASSLETGEFYGYTF. CDR3 DNA: TGTGCCAGCAGCTTGGAGACAGGGGAGTTCTATGGCTACACCTTC.

The chain employs TRBV7-2 and TRBJ2-5; possible D gene TRBD1, 5 bases. Trimming left V 5 bases short and J 1 base short, with 11 bases between. This CDR3 has 14 residues. Germline CDR1 and CDR2: SGHTA and FQGNSA. The chain's CDR3 is CASSLMTVQETQYF. CDR3 sequence (DNA): TGTGCCAGCAGCCTCATGACAGTCCAAGAGACCCAGTACTTC. Filled out from reference TRBV7-2 and TRBJ2-5, the complete variable domain reads GAGVSQSPSNKVTEKGKDVELRCDPISGHTALYWYRQSLGQGLEFLIYFQGNSAPDKSGLPSDRFSAERTGGSVSTLTIQRTQQEDSAVYLCASSLMTVQETQYFGPGTRLLVL.

This clone came up a few times. The rearrangement uses TRBV5-6 and TRBJ1-5; D not resolved. Germline loops: CDR1 SGHDT, CDR2 YYEEEE. V dropped 0 bases and J dropped 7 bases, with 5 bases sitting between them. This CDR3 comprises 12 residues. The CDR3 DNA follows: TGTGCCAGCAGCTTGGCAGGCCAGCCCCAGCATTTT. It is translated as CASSLAGQPQHF.

The rearrangement links TRBV5-4 to TRBJ2-1; 9 nucleotides align to TRBD2. Germline CDR1 SGHNT, CDR2 YYREEE (reference sequence). The J segment lost 4 bases and the V segment lost 4 bases, leaving 6 bases of the junction unmatched. This CDR3 spans 15 amino acids. CDR3 protein: CASSQLAGLYNEQFF. CDR3 bases: TGTGCCAGCAGCCAGCTAGCGGGGCTATACAATGAGCAGTTCTTC.

The CDR3 here is CASSLFLQGEETQYF. The CDR3 nucleotides are TGTGCCAGCAGCTTGTTTTTACAGGGGGAAGAGACCCAGTACTTC. V usage is TRBV5-8 and J usage is TRBJ2-5, with TRBD1 identical over 8 bases. CDR3 length: 15 residues. The junction had 5 bases not matched to a gene; V was cut back by 1 base and J by 3 bases. Germline-derived CDR1 and CDR2 are SGHTS and YDEGEE.

The V gene is TRBV4-1, the J gene TRBJ2-2, with D uncertain. The CDR3 loop spans 15 amino acids. Trimming pared 5 bases from V and 8 bases from J, leaving 18 bases between. Germline V lookup: CDR1 MGHRA, CDR2 YSYEKL. The CDR3 bases are TGCGCCAGCAGCTCAACGGTGTCACTGTCGGGGGAGCTGTTTTTT. It is translated as CASSSTVSLSGELFF.

The genes are TRBV6-6 and TRBJ2-7; 7 bases agree with TRBD2. Germline lookup yields CDR1 MNHNY and CDR2 SVGAGI (reference sequence). CDR3 length equals 15 residues. V was pared by 5 bases and J by 2 bases, with 9 bases of the junction left unmatched. The CDR3 loop is CASSDPAGVPYEQYF. The CDR3, as DNA: TGTGCCAGCAGTGACCCCGCGGGAGTCCCCTACGAGCAGTACTTC.

V gene TRBV5-8 combines with J gene TRBJ1-5; D not resolved. Trimming stripped 0 bases from V and 0 bases from J, with 13 bases between. Germline lookup yields CDR1 SGHTS and CDR2 YDEGEE. This CDR3 has 17 residues. The CDR3 DNA follows: TGTGCCAGCAGCTTGGGGGCGGACTCATATAGCAATCAGCCCCAGCATTTT. This translates into CASSLGADSYSNQPQHF.

A word on this clone: The germline gene is not matched at one end of the junction; a read error may be the cause. The genes are TRBV7-6 and TRBJ1-1; TRBD1 matches at 7 bases. Germline loops: CDR1 SGHVS, CDR2 FNYEAQ. CDR3 size: 15 residues. The CDR3 here is CASSLADREITEAFF. The CDR3 DNA reads as TGTGCCAGCAGCTTAGCAGACAGGGAGATCACTGAGGCTTTCTTT.

This sequence joins TRBV11-2 and TRBJ2-5, with TRBD1 as a possible D gene (5 bases). Germline values: CDR1 SGHAT, CDR2 FQNNGV. The CDR3 extends over 13 amino acids. V was trimmed by 1 base and J by 5 bases, leaving 8 bases between them. Written as DNA, the CDR3 is TGTGCCAGCAGCTTAGGGGGCCTGGAGACCCAGTACTTC. Encoded protein: CASSLGGLETQYF. Full variable domain (rest looked up from reference TRBV11-2 and TRBJ2-5): EAGVAQSPRYKIIEKRQSVAFWCNPISGHATLYWYQQILGQGPKLLIQFQNNGVVDDSQLPKDRFSAERLKGVDSTLKIQPAKLEDSAVYLCASSLGGLETQYFGPGTRLLVL.

The V gene is TRBV18, the J gene TRBJ2-3, with TRBD2 matching 8 bases. Germline CDR1 reads KGHSH; CDR2 reads LQKENI. The V gene end was trimmed by 5 bases and the J gene end by 3 bases; junction bases not matched to a gene: 4. This CDR3 comprises 14 residues. Written as DNA, the CDR3 is TGTGCCAGCTCATCGGCGGGAGGTACAGATACGCAGTATTTT. Translated: CASSSAGGTDTQYF. The full variable domain, its missing parts supplied by reference TRBV18 and TRBJ2-3, is NAGVMQNPRHLVRRRGQEARLRCSPMKGHSHVYWYRQLPEEGLKFMVYLQKENIIDESGMPKERFSAEFPKEGPSILRIQQVVRGDSAAYFCASSSAGGTDTQYFGPGTRLTVL.

The chain combines TRBV29-1 with TRBJ1-1, with D perhaps matching TRBD1 (6 bases). Germline V gives CDR1 SQVTM, CDR2 ANQGSEA. The CDR3 covers 15 residues. Trimming removed 0 bases at V and 0 bases at J, with 11 bases between. The CDR3, as DNA: TGCAGCGTTGAAGATCGGGACACCCTGAACACTGAAGCTTTCTTT. This codes for CSVEDRDTLNTEAFF.

The chain uses TRBV3-1 (or the pseudogene TRBV3-2) and TRBJ1-1; weak D call: TRBD1 (6 bases). Trimming cost V 3 bases and J 5 bases, with 10 bases left between them. CDR1 and CDR2 (germline): LGHDT, YNNKEL (reference sequence). The CDR3 covers 13 residues. CDR3 coding DNA: TGTGCCAGCAGCCACGGACAGTTAACTGAAGCTTTCTTT. Encoded protein: CASSHGQLTEAFF.

The V and J genes are TRBV25-1 and TRBJ2-4, with 15 bases aligning to TRBD2. Losses at the gene ends were 3 bases for V and 10 bases for J; bases not matched to a gene: 4. This CDR3 is 15 amino acids long. The germline V gene has CDR1 MGHDK and CDR2 SYGVNS. CDR3 amino acids: CASSDLGTSGGIQYF. Written as DNA, the CDR3 is TGTGCCAGCAGTGATCTAGGGACTAGCGGGGGGATTCAGTACTTC.

The rearrangement uses TRBV27 and TRBJ2-2; D uncertain. The V end was cut by 5 bases, the J end by 3 bases, with 7 bases between. Germline V gene data show CDR1 as MNHEY and CDR2 as SMNVEV (reference sequence). The CDR3 runs 13 residues. The CDR3 loop reads CASSQYYTGELFF. The CDR3, as DNA: TGTGCCAGCAGTCAGTATTACACCGGGGAGCTGTTTTTT.

The chain is built from TRBV24-1 and TRBJ2-1; the D gene is possibly TRBD2 (6 bases). CDR1 is KGHDR, CDR2 SFDVKD, per germline. The V end lost 3 bases, the J end lost 6 bases, and 14 bases lay between the germline ends. The CDR3 length is 15 residues. The CDR3 sequence: CATSDGTAAGNEQFF. CDR3 DNA: TGTGCCACCAGTGATGGGACGGCAGCGGGCAATGAGCAGTTCTTC.

This chain joins TRBV28 and TRBJ2-6; 7 bases map to TRBD1. The CDR3 is made up of 16 amino acids. The ends lost 4 bases at V and 1 base at J; junction bases unmatched: 4. Germline CDR1 reads MDHEN; CDR2 reads SYDVKM. Here the CDR3 DNA reads TGTGCCAGCAGTTGGGACAGTACTTCTGGGGCCAACGTCCTGACTTTC. It yields the protein CASSWDSTSGANVLTF.

V usage is TRBV4-3 and J usage is TRBJ1-1; no definite D call. V lost 0 bases, J lost 4 bases, and 12 bases lay in between. CDR1 and CDR2 from the germline V gene are LGHNA and YSLEER. The CDR3 consists of 15 residues. The CDR3 region is CASSQEGVFSTEAFF. CDR3 sequence (DNA): TGCGCCAGCAGCCAAGAAGGAGTGTTTTCCACTGAAGCTTTCTTT.